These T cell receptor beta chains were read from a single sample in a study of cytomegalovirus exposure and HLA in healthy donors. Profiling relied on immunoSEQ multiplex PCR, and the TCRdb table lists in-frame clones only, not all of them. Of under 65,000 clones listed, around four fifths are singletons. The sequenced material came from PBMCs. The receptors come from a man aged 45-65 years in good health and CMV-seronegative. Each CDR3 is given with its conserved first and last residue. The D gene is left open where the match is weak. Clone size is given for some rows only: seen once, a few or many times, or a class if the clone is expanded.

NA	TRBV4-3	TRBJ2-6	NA	TGCGCCAGCAGCCAAGATGGAGCCGGGGCCAACGTCCTGACTTTC	CASSQDGAGANVLTF
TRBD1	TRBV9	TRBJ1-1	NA	TGTGCCAGCAGCGGGGGGACAGCGAACACTGAAGCTTTCTTT	CASSGGTANTEAFF
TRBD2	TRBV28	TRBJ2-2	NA	TGTGCCAGCAGCCCTCGATCGGGGGGAGGGTGGTCCGGGGAGCTGTTTTTT	CASSPRSGGGWSGELFF
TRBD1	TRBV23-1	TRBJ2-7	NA	TGCGCCAGCAGGCTTTCCCGGGACAGGGGGGCCTACGAGCAGTACTTC	CASRLSRDRGAYEQYF
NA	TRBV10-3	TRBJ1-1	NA	TGTGCCATCAGCTCGGTACAGTCAACTGAAGCTTTCTTT	CAISSVQSTEAFF
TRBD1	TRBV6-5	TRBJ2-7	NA	TGTGCCAGCAGCTTATTGACAGGGGCCTACGAGCAGTACTTC	CASSLLTGAYEQYF
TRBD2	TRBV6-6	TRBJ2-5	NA	TGTGCCAGCAGTTACGGGACTAGCGGGGTAGCACAGTACTTC	CASSYGTSGVAQYF
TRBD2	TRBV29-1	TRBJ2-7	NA	TGCAGCGTTGCGACTAGCGGGGGGGTTGGCGAGCAGTACTTC	CSVATSGGVGEQYF
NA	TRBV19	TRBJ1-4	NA	TGTGCCAGTAGGTACAGGGCAACTAATGAAAAACTGTTTTTT	CASRYRATNEKLFF
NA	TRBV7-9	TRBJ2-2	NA	TGTGCCAGCAGCTTGTTTGGGGAGAGGACCGGGGAGCTGTTTTTT	CASSLFGERTGELFF
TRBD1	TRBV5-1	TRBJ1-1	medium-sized	TGCGCCAGCAGCTTGGCTACAGGGGCGAGCACTGAAGCTTTCTTT	CASSLATGASTEAFF
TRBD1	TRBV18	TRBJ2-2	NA	TGTGCCAGCTCACCTGGGACAGGGTACACCGGGGAGCTGTTTTTT	CASSPGTGYTGELFF
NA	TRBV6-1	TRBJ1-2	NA	TGTGCCAGCAGACAACATGGTTTGGATGGCTACACCTTC	CASRQHGLDGYTF
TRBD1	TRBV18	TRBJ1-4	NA	TGTGCCAGCTCACCACTTCCGGCAGGGGGCTCTGAAAAACTGTTTTTT	CASSPLPAGGSEKLFF
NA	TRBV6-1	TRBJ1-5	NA	TGTGCCAGCAGTGAAAGGGGGAGAAATAGCAATCAGCCCCAGCATTTT	CASSERGRNSNQPQHF
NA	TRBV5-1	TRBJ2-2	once	TGCGCCAGCAGCCGGACAGTTGGTTCCGGGGAGCTGTTTTTT	CASSRTVGSGELFF
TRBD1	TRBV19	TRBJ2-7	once	TGTGCCAGTAGTAGGTATCCGGGACAGGGCTCCTACGAGCAGTACTTC	CASSRYPGQGSYEQYF
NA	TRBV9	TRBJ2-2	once	TGTGCCAGCAGCGTAGCTGGGGGGGCCGTCGGGGAGCTGTTTTTT	CASSVAGGAVGELFF
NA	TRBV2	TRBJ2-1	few	TGTGCCAGCAGTGTTGGACATGCGGATGAGCAGTTCTTC	CASSVGHADEQFF
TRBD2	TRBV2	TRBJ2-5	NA	TGTGCCAGCAGTGTAGGGACTAGCGGGGGGGAGACCCAGTACTTC	CASSVGTSGGETQYF
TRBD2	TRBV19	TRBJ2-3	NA	TGTGCCAGTAGTCAAACTAGCGGGGGAAGTACAGATACGCAGTATTTT	CASSQTSGGSTDTQYF
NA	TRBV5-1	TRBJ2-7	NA	TGCGCCAGCAGCTTGGAGGCAGGGATCCACGAGCAGTACTTC	CASSLEAGIHEQYF
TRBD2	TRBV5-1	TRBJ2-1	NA	TGCGCCAGCAGCTTGACTAGCGGGGGGGTTAATGAGCAGTTCTTC	CASSLTSGGVNEQFF
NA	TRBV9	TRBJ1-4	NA	TGTGCCAGCAGCGTAGCCCCAGACAGTTTGGAAAAACTGTTTTTT	CASSVAPDSLEKLFF
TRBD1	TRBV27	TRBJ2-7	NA	TGTGCCAGCAGTTCCGGACAGGGGTTTTACGAGCAGTACTTC	CASSSGQGFYEQYF
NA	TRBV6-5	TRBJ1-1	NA	TGTGCCAGCAGTTACTGGCAGAACACTGAAGCTTTCTTT	CASSYWQNTEAFF
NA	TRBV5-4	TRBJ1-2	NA	TGTGCCAGCAGCTTGGGGGGCTCCGGCTCGGGTGGCTACACCTTC	CASSLGGSGSGGYTF
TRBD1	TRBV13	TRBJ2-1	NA	TGTGCCAGCAGCTCCGACAGGGGCTATGAGCAGTTCTTC	CASSSDRGYEQFF
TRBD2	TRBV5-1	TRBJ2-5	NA	TGCGCCAGCAGCCAAGCGGGGGCGCCGAGGGAGACCCAGTACTTC	CASSQAGAPRETQYF
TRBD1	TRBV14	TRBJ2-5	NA	TGTGCCAGCACGCAGGGGGCGGACTTC	CASTQGADF
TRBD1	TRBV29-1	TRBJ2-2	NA	TGCAGCGGGCAGGGGGCCGGGGAGCTGTTTTTT	CSGQGAGELFF
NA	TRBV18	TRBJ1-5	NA	TGTGCCAGCTCACCACGGGGGGATCAGCCCCAGCATTTT	CASSPRGDQPQHF
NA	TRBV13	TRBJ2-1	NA	TGTGCCAGCAGCTTAGTGGCGGGGTCGGGCTCCTACAATGAGCAGTTCTTC	CASSLVAGSGSYNEQFF
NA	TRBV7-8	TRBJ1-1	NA	TGTGCCAGCAGCTCCCTGGGGCCTATGAACACTGAAGCTTTCTTT	CASSSLGPMNTEAFF
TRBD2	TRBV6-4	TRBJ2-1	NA	TGTGCCAGCAGTGGGAGCGGGAGACCCTATGGGGAGCAGTTCTTC	CASSGSGRPYGEQFF
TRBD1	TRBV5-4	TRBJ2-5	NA	TGTGCCAGCAGCTTGGGACAGGGAAGGGAAGAGACCCAGTACTTC	CASSLGQGREETQYF
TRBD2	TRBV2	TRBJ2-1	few	TGTGCCAGCAGTGTCGGGACTAGTAGTGAGCAGTTCTTC	CASSVGTSSEQFF
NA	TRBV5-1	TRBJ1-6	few	TGCGCCAGCAGCTCGACGTGGGGCGAAGCCCCCCTCCACTTT	CASSSTWGEAPLHF
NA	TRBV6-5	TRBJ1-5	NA	TGTGCCAGCAGTTACGACAGTGGTGGGCCCCAGCATTTT	CASSYDSGGPQHF
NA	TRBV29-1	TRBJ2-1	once	TGCAGCGTCTCGGACAGTACCAATGAGCAGTTCTTC	CSVSDSTNEQFF
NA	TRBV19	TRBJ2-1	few	TGTGCCAGTGGAGACAGTGGGCAGTTCTTC	CASGDSGQFF
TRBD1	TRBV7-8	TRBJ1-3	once	TGTGCCAGCAGCCACGGGACAGGGAGCCCCAGAAACACCATATATTTT	CASSHGTGSPRNTIYF
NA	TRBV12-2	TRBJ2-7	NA	TGTGCAAGTCGCTTATCCCAGGGGCTCGACGAGCAGTACTTC	CASRLSQGLDEQYF
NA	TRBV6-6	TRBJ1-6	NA	TGTGCCAGCAGTTACCCAGGTTCCTATAATTCACCCCTCCACTTT	CASSYPGSYNSPLHF
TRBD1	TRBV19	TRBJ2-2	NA	TGTGCCAGTAGTAAGACAGGGGGGAGGCCCGGGGAGCTGTTTTTT	CASSKTGGRPGELFF
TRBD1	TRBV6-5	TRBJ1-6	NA	TGTGCCAGCAGCCGTACAGGGGGTTATAATTCACCCCTCCACTTT	CASSRTGGYNSPLHF
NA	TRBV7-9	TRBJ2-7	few	TGTGCCAGCAGCTCCCTAGACTCCTACGAGCAGTACTTC	CASSSLDSYEQYF
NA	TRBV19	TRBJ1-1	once	TGTGCCAGTAGTATAGATCTGGACTCCGAGCCCACTGAAGCTTTCTTT	CASSIDLDSEPTEAFF
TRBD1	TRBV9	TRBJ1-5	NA	TGTGCCAGCAGCGTACTAAGGGGGGATAGACAGGGAGGAAAGTGTGATCAGCCCCAGCATTTT	CASSVLRGDRQGGKCDQPQHF
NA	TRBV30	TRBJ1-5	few	TGTGCCTGGACCGTCAGGGGCGGCAATCAGCCCCAGCATTTT	CAWTVRGGNQPQHF
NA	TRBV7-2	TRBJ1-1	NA	TGTGCCAGCAGCTTAAGACAGACTTCCAATGACGAAGCTTTCTTT	CASSLRQTSNDEAFF
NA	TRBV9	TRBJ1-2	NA	TGTGCCAGCAGCGTAGATGGCATTGGCTATGGCTACACCTTC	CASSVDGIGYGYTF
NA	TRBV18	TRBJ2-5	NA	TGTGCCAGCTCACCAGGCCAGGGAGGAGAGACCCAGTACTTC	CASSPGQGGETQYF
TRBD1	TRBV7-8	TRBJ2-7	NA	TGTGCCAGCAGCTTCACCGGGACAGGCTACGAGCAGTACTTC	CASSFTGTGYEQYF
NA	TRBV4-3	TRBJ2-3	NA	TGCGCCAGCAGCCATGTACGGGGGTCTGAGGGAGATACGCAGTATTTT	CASSHVRGSEGDTQYF